The 31 T cell receptor beta chains presented below share a single source sample, sequenced in a study of shared clonotypes between healthy human individuals. Repertoires were generated with immunoSEQ multiplex PCR, while TCRdb's copy carries only in-frame clones and drops some. The sample yields just under 350,000 clones, around 70% seen once. Material: memory CD4+ T cells sorted from blood. Subset meaning: CD45RA-negative fraction. These TCRs come from a man in his thirties or forties in good health.

The V call is TRBV18, the J call TRBJ1-1, with D perhaps TRBD1 (5 bases). The CDR3 loop spans 15 amino acids. CDR1 is KGHSH and CDR2 is LQKENI in the germline V gene. The V gene lost 6 bases and the J gene lost 1 base, with 15 bases spanning the gap. CDR3 residues: CASSQSGTGNTEAFF. The CDR3 region has the DNA TGTGCCAGCTCGCAATCCGGGACCGGGAACACTGAAGCTTTCTTT.

The table lists this clone with many counts. The rearrangement joins TRBV7-2 to TRBJ2-5; D tentatively reads TRBD1 or TRBD2 (5 bases each). V was trimmed by 2 bases and J by 5 bases, leaving 12 bases between them. Germline V gene data show CDR1 as SGHTA and CDR2 as FQGNSA. The CDR3 is 14 amino acids. In DNA, the CDR3 is TGTGCCAGCAGCTTATGGGGGAACGGGGAGACCCAGTACTTC. Translated: CASSLWGNGETQYF.

This rearrangement joins TRBV30 to TRBJ1-5; tentatively, D is TRBD1 (5 bases). Germline-derived CDR1 and CDR2 are GTSNPN and SVGIG (reference sequence). V was trimmed by 0 bases and J by 8 bases, leaving 20 bases between them. This CDR3 is 16 amino acids long. In DNA, the CDR3 is TGTGCCTGGAGTGTTGATTCGGGCAGGGTCGGTAAGCCCCAGCATTTT. Amino acids: CAWSVDSGRVGKPQHF.

V gene TRBV18 combines with J gene TRBJ2-3; no clear D. The CDR3 is 14 amino acids. Germline assignment: CDR1 KGHSH and CDR2 LQKENI. With 0 bases removed from V and 0 bases from J, the gap between germline ends came to 4 bases. This CDR3 reads CASSPPGSTDTQYF. For the CDR3, the DNA is TGTGCCAGCTCACCACCGGGTAGCACAGATACGCAGTATTTT.

This clone showed up just once. J is TRBJ2-1 and V is TRBV19; no definite D call. V lost 3 bases to trimming and J lost 8 bases, with 14 bases between them. Germline CDR1 reads LNHDA; CDR2 reads SQIVND (reference sequence). The CDR3 spans 14 residues. The CDR3 DNA reads TGTGCCAGTAGTATGAGTAGATCTAGGGATGAGCAGTTCTTC. Protein sequence: CASSMSRSRDEQFF.

The rearrangement links TRBV2 to TRBJ2-3, with D perhaps assigned TRBD1 or TRBD2 (6 bases each). Germline CDR1 reads SNHLY; CDR2 reads FYNNEI. The CDR3 covers 12 residues. The V end was cut by 8 bases, the J end by 4 bases, with 10 bases between. The CDR3 region has the DNA TGTGCCAGCGGGGGGACACCAGATACGCAGTATTTT. It codes for CASGGTPDTQYF.

This chain connects TRBV2 to TRBJ1-1; D not resolved. Germline CDR1 reads SNHLY; CDR2 reads FYNNEI. The V and J ends lost 6 bases and 5 bases respectively, with 16 bases between them. This CDR3 is built from 14 residues. In DNA, the CDR3 is TGTGCCAGCAGAGCCTCAAGGCTGCGGACTGAAGCTTTCTTT. Translated: CASRASRLRTEAFF.

V usage is TRBV9 and J usage is TRBJ1-2; D is unclear. The V and J ends lost 3 bases and 4 bases respectively, with 19 bases between them. From germline, CDR1 is SGDLS and CDR2 YYNGEE. The CDR3 has 16 residues. The DNA for the CDR3 is TGTGCCAGCAGCGCTGGTCCGGGCCCCGGGAGCTATGGCTACACCTTC. This codes for CASSAGPGPGSYGYTF.

The chain joins TRBV11-2 to TRBJ1-4, with a weak D call TRBD1 (6 bases). CDR3 length: 15 residues. Per germline, CDR1 SGHAT and CDR2 FQNNGV. V shed 5 bases and J shed 8 bases, with 18 bases lying between them. The CDR3 nucleotides are TGTGCCAGCAGCCCGGGTGCAGGGGCGATAGAAAAACTGTTTTTT. It is translated as CASSPGAGAIEKLFF.

This chain connects TRBV4-1 to TRBJ2-2; no firm D call. Per germline, CDR1 MGHRA and CDR2 YSYEKL. Trimming stripped 1 base from V and 4 bases from J, with 16 bases between. CDR3 length equals 17 residues. CDR3 residues: CASSQVNLGFPTGELFF. DNA of the CDR3: TGCGCCAGCAGCCAAGTAAACCTAGGGTTCCCCACCGGGGAGCTGTTTTTT.

J is TRBJ2-1 and V is TRBV12-5; maybe TRBD2 (6 bases). Germline values: CDR1 LGHNT, CDR2 FRNRAP. The CDR3 sequence is 18 residues long. The germline V and J ends were trimmed by 0 bases and 2 bases, with 17 bases remaining between them. The CDR3 region is CASGLVGERAVAYNEQFF. CDR3 in DNA: TGTGCTAGTGGTTTGGTAGGGGAGCGGGCTGTCGCCTACAATGAGCAGTTCTTC.

The gene calls are TRBV29-1 and TRBJ2-1; D is possibly TRBD1 or TRBD2 (6 bases each). Germline CDR1 is SQVTM and CDR2 is ANQGSEA. Deletions cut 5 bases from V and 8 bases from J, with 16 bases between. This CDR3 contains 13 residues. In DNA, the CDR3 is TGCAGCGTTAATAACGTCGGGGGCTATGAGCAGTTCTTC. It yields the protein CSVNNVGGYEQFF.

This rearrangement joins TRBV14 to TRBJ2-1; 8 positions agree with TRBD2. Germline CDR1 SGHDN, CDR2 FVKESK. This CDR3 is built from 16 residues. The junction had 4 bases not matched to a gene; V was cut back by 0 bases and J by 3 bases. This CDR3 is CASSQEVLADYNEQFF. The CDR3 bases are TGTGCCAGCAGCCAAGAGGTACTAGCGGACTACAATGAGCAGTTCTTC.

The CDR3 loop reads CASSELRTSGRADEQFF. CDR3 bases: TGTGCCAGCAGTGAATTACGGACTAGCGGGAGGGCCGATGAGCAGTTCTTC. The chain has TRBV6-1 and TRBJ2-1; 15 bases are a match to TRBD2. There are 17 residues in the CDR3. Trimming took 2 bases from V and 8 from J; bases not matched to a gene: 7. Germline-derived CDR1 and CDR2 are MNHNS and SASEGT.

The sample holds many counts of this clone. J is TRBJ2-7 and V is TRBV27; 7 nucleotides line up with TRBD1. Germline values: CDR1 MNHEY, CDR2 SMNVEV (reference sequence). This CDR3 has 15 amino acids. V was clipped by 4 bases and J by 3 bases; unmatched bases: 9. Written as DNA, the CDR3 is TGTGCCAGCAGTTCCTACACAGGACAGGTCTACGAGCAGTACTTC. This translates into CASSSYTGQVYEQYF.

In this sample, this clone turned up many times. The genes are TRBV15 and TRBJ1-2, with D uncertain. The CDR3 covers 12 residues. The germline gives CDR1 LNHNV, CDR2 YYDKDF (reference sequence). V was cut by 4 bases and J by 2 bases, with 5 bases left in between. The CDR3 nucleotides read TGTGCCACCAGCAAGGACAACTATGGCTACACCTTC. This gives the protein CATSKDNYGYTF.

V usage is TRBV7-2 and J usage is TRBJ1-1, with a tentative D call TRBD1 (5 bases). V was clipped by 2 bases and J by 3 bases, with 10 bases between them. Germline CDR1 SGHTA, CDR2 FQGNSA. The CDR3 loop spans 14 amino acids. Here the CDR3 DNA reads TGTGCCAGCAGCTTACAGGGACTAGACACTGAAGCTTTCTTT. Its translation is CASSLQGLDTEAFF.

CDR3 amino acids: CASSLTRGTEAFF. The CDR3 DNA is TGCGCCAGCAGTTTAACAAGGGGAACTGAAGCTTTCTTT. The chain couples TRBV10-2 to TRBJ1-1; maybe TRBD1 (5 bases). Germline V lookup: CDR1 WSHSY, CDR2 SAAADI. Trimming pared 5 bases from V and 5 bases from J, leaving 12 bases between. The CDR3 loop spans 13 amino acids.

This clone has just a few counts. The CDR3 spells CASSLITNEKLFF. The CDR3 region has the DNA TGTGCCAGCAGTTTAATAACTAATGAAAAACTGTTTTTT. The V gene is TRBV28, the J gene TRBJ1-4; D remains unclear. Germline lookup yields CDR1 MDHEN and CDR2 SYDVKM. Trimming pared 2 bases from V and 1 base from J, leaving 2 bases between. This CDR3 contains 13 residues. The full variable domain, its missing parts supplied by reference TRBV28 and TRBJ1-4, is DVKVTQSSRYLVKRTGEKVFLECVQDMDHENMFWYRQDPGLGLRLIYFSYDVKMKEKGDIPEGYSVSREKKERFSLILESASTNQTSMYLCASSLITNEKLFFGSGTQLSVL.

The J gene is TRBJ2-1, the V gene TRBV15, with D maybe TRBD2 (5 bases). V was clipped by 5 bases and J by 1 base, with 12 bases between them. The CDR3 is made up of 15 amino acids. Germline V gives CDR1 LNHNV, CDR2 YYDKDF (reference sequence). CDR3 sequence (DNA): TGTGCCACCAGCGGACGAGGGCTTTCCTACAATGAGCAGTTCTTC. It encodes CATSGRGLSYNEQFF.

This clone came up many times. The chain uses TRBV7-2 and TRBJ2-1; possibly TRBD2 for D (5 bases). The CDR3 loop spans 14 amino acids. CDR1 is SGHTA and CDR2 is FQGNSA in the germline V gene. V was cut by 5 bases and J by 1 base, with 9 bases left in between. CDR3 protein: CASSQRRSYNEQFF. DNA for the CDR3: TGTGCCAGCAGCCAGCGGAGGTCCTACAATGAGCAGTTCTTC.

The rearrangement links TRBV28 to TRBJ1-4; 9 nucleotides line up with TRBD1. CDR3 length equals 14 residues. Germline CDR1 reads MDHEN; CDR2 reads SYDVKM. The V and J ends lost 8 bases and 10 bases, in that order; junction bases with no gene match: 11. The CDR3 here is CASQEGQGFGKLFF. CDR3 nucleotides: TGTGCCAGCCAAGAGGGACAGGGATTTGGAAAACTGTTTTTT.

The chain combines TRBV6-5 with TRBJ1-3; D not resolved. The CDR3 consists of 15 residues. Germline V gives CDR1 MNHEY, CDR2 SVGAGI. V lost 2 bases, J lost 5 bases, and 13 bases lay in between. The chain's CDR3 is CASSYRSVGRNTIYF. The CDR3, as DNA: TGTGCCAGCAGTTACCGGTCGGTGGGCCGAAACACCATATATTTT.

The J gene is TRBJ2-2, the V gene TRBV5-4, with 9 positions matching TRBD2. CDR1 is SGHNT and CDR2 is YYREEE in the germline V gene (reference sequence). With V trimmed by 1 base and J by 6 bases, 4 bases remained unmatched. CDR3 length: 15 residues. The CDR3 here is CASSLFAGGAGELFF. CDR3 bases: TGTGCCAGCAGCTTGTTTGCGGGAGGGGCCGGGGAGCTGTTTTTT.

As to this clone: The junction does not match germline at one end; this may be a read error. CDR3 nucleotide sequence: TGTGCCAGCAACAATCCCAGGGACCCGTCTTTTTTC. It codes for CASNNPRDPSFF. The V and J genes are TRBV5-6 and TRBJ1-2; possibly TRBD1 for D (5 bases). From germline, CDR1 is SGHDT and CDR2 YYEEEE. There are 12 residues in the CDR3.

The rearrangement joins TRBV11-3 to TRBJ2-7, with D perhaps TRBD2 (6 bases). Germline loops: CDR1 SGHNT, CDR2 YENEEA. Trimming took off 2 bases at V and 5 bases at J, with 13 bases between the two ends. This CDR3 has 14 amino acids. The CDR3 sequence: CASSLRSGLNEQYF. The CDR3 region has the DNA TGTGCCAGCAGCTTACGGTCGGGACTCAACGAGCAGTACTTC.

The chain uses TRBV5-1 and TRBJ2-3; D possibly corresponds to TRBD2 (5 bases). Per germline, CDR1 SGHRS and CDR2 YFSETQ. Trimming removed 3 bases at V and 4 bases at J, with 12 bases between. The CDR3 is 14 amino acids. The CDR3: CASSSRTGADTQYF. DNA of the CDR3: TGCGCCAGCAGCTCACGGACTGGGGCAGATACGCAGTATTTT. Combining the CDR3 with reference TRBV5-1 and TRBJ2-3 gives the whole variable domain KAGVTQTPRYLIKTRGQQVTLSCSPISGHRSVSWYQQTPGQGLQFLFEYFSETQRNKGNFPGRFSGRQFSNSRSEMNVSTLELGDSALYLCASSSRTGADTQYFGPGTRLTVL.

The genes are TRBV28 and TRBJ1-4; D unresolved. The CDR3 is made up of 12 amino acids. The germline CDR1 and CDR2 sequences are MDHEN and SYDVKM. Trimming took off 5 bases at V and 1 base at J, with 2 bases between the two ends. CDR3 nucleotides: TGTGCCAGCAGTAGAACTAATGAAAAACTGTTTTTT. Encoded protein: CASSRTNEKLFF.

The CDR3 DNA is TGCGCCAGCAGCTTGTCCCAAGTGGGACAGGGGGCGGGGGGAGCTTTCTTT. Amino acid sequence: CASSLSQVGQGAGGAFF. The chain combines TRBV5-1 with TRBJ1-1; 12 bases are shared with TRBD1. The CDR3 is 17 residues long. The V segment lost 1 base and the J segment 10 bases; nucleotides outside the gene matches: 14. Germline lookup yields CDR1 SGHRS and CDR2 YFSETQ.

This chain links TRBV28 with TRBJ2-1; 10 nucleotides align to TRBD2. This CDR3 spans 18 amino acids. CDR1 is MDHEN, CDR2 SYDVKM, per germline. V was clipped by 8 bases and J by 4 bases; unmatched bases: 17. This CDR3 reads CASETPWTSGKLYNEQFF. The CDR3 DNA reads as TGTGCCAGCGAGACGCCGTGGACTAGCGGAAAACTATACAATGAGCAGTTCTTC.

V gene TRBV2 combines with J gene TRBJ2-1; D gene unclear. CDR1 is SNHLY and CDR2 is FYNNEI in the germline V gene. Trimming removed 0 bases from V and 8 bases from J, with 8 bases in between. This CDR3 contains 13 residues. For the CDR3, the DNA is TGTGCCAGCAGTGAAGCGATTTTCTATGAGCAGTTCTTC. This translates into CASSEAIFYEQFF.